Presented here are 31 T cell receptor beta chains from one specimen sequenced in a study of shared clonotypes between healthy human individuals (dated by TCRdb to 2020 to 2022). Library method: the immunoSEQ multiplex PCR assay. The table comes from immuneACCESS by way of TCRdb, which keeps in-frame sequences with V and J called. Part of the clones is missing from these tables; in studies checked, under half for an unresolved V gene and the rest for unknown reasons. The sample yields over a million clones; over 95% were counted once. The ten biggest clones cover more than 0.9% of the sample. Source material: naive CD4+ T cells sorted from blood. What this sample's cell subset or site label stands for: CD45RA+ positively selected. The receptors stem from a man younger than 40 in good health.

The genes are TRBV5-4 and TRBJ2-4; D not certain. In germline, CDR1 is SGHNT, CDR2 YYREEE (reference sequence). With 4 bases removed from V and 3 bases from J, the gap between germline ends came to 11 bases. This CDR3 has 14 residues. The CDR3 reads CASSADRVKNIQYF. In DNA form, the CDR3 reads TGTGCCAGCAGCGCGGACCGAGTCAAAAACATTCAGTACTTC.

In this sample, this clone turned up a few times. Other nucleotide sequences in the sample specify the same CDR3. The V and J genes are TRBV5-1 and TRBJ2-5, with 7 nucleotides matching TRBD2. The trim removed 0 bases at V and 2 bases at J, leaving 1 base unmatched. CDR3 length: 14 amino acids. Per germline, CDR1 SGHRS and CDR2 YFSETQ. CDR3 sequence (DNA): TGCGCCAGCAGCTTGGTGGGGGGGCAAGAGACCCAGTACTTC. It yields the protein CASSLVGGQETQYF.

This chain uses TRBV5-1 with TRBJ1-2; D is ambiguous. V dropped 0 bases and J dropped 2 bases, with 8 bases sitting between them. The CDR3 is 14 amino acids. Germline-derived CDR1 and CDR2 are SGHRS and YFSETQ. CDR3 in amino acids: CASSLASMNYGYTF. CDR3 DNA: TGCGCCAGCAGCTTGGCCTCGATGAACTATGGCTACACCTTC.

V gene TRBV11-2 combines with J gene TRBJ2-1; D ambiguous. The length of the CDR3 is 12 residues. The germline V and J ends were trimmed by 11 bases and 6 bases, with 14 bases remaining between them. The germline CDR1 and CDR2 sequences are SGHAT and FQNNGV. Here the CDR3 DNA reads TGTGCCCCCAACCTCCGCGGCAATGAGCAGTTCTTC. Its protein is CAPNLRGNEQFF. Combining the CDR3 with reference TRBV11-2 and TRBJ2-1 gives the whole variable domain EAGVAQSPRYKIIEKRQSVAFWCNPISGHATLYWYQQILGQGPKLLIQFQNNGVVDDSQLPKDRFSAERLKGVDSTLKIQPAKLEDSAVYLCAPNLRGNEQFFGPGTRLTVL.

The chain has TRBV11-3 and TRBJ2-3, with TRBD2 identical over 9 bases. The germline gives CDR1 SGHNT, CDR2 YENEEA. The V gene end was trimmed by 2 bases and the J gene end by 3 bases; junction bases not matched to a gene: 3. The length of the CDR3 is 15 residues. The CDR3 reads CASSLRLAGTDTQYF. The CDR3 nucleotides are TGTGCCAGCAGCTTAAGGCTAGCGGGGACAGATACGCAGTATTTT. The entire variable domain, with the rest obtained from reference TRBV11-3 and TRBJ2-3, is as follows: EAGVVQSPRYKIIEKKQPVAFWCNPISGHNTLYWYLQNLGQGPELLIRYENEEAVDDSQLPKDRFSAERLKGVDSTLKIQPAELGDSAVYLCASSLRLAGTDTQYFGPGTRLTVL.

The CDR3 sequence is CASSRLNAEQYF. CDR3 DNA sequence: TGTGCCAGCTCACGGCTTAACGCCGAGCAGTACTTC. V and J are TRBV18 and TRBJ2-7; D call uncertain. With 4 bases removed from V and 6 bases from J, the gap between germline ends came to 10 bases. This CDR3 spans 12 amino acids. Germline CDR1 reads KGHSH; CDR2 reads LQKENI.

This clone came up once. CDR3 nucleotide sequence: TGTGCCAGCAGCCATCTAGTCGGGAGCCGGTGGAACACCGGGGAGCTGTTTTTT. The encoded protein is CASSHLVGSRWNTGELFF. This rearrangement joins TRBV14 to TRBJ2-2, with D possibly TRBD2 on 6 matching bases. This CDR3 region has 18 residues. Germline V gene sequence: CDR1 SGHDN, CDR2 FVKESK. V was cut by 3 bases and J by 1 base, with 18 bases left in between.

This chain connects TRBV28 to TRBJ2-5, with 9 positions matching TRBD1. Looked up from germline, CDR1 is MDHEN and CDR2 is SYDVKM. Trimming removed 6 bases from V and 1 base from J; junction bases left unmatched: 12. The CDR3 runs to 17 residues. The CDR3 is CASSPVGQGRSQETQYF. In nucleotides, the CDR3 is TGTGCCAGCAGCCCGGTGGGACAGGGACGGAGCCAAGAGACCCAGTACTTC.

Remarks on this clone: The junction departs from germline at one end; a sequencing error may be responsible. The gene calls are TRBV7-7 and TRBJ2-2; D unclear. The CDR3 length is 13 residues. In germline, CDR1 is SSHAT, CDR2 FNYEAQ (reference sequence). The CDR3 nucleotides are TGTGCTAGCAGCCGTAGCTCTACCGGGGAGCTGTTTTTT. Residues: CASSRSSTGELFF.

This clone was counted once. J is TRBJ1-4 and V is TRBV30; D call uncertain. The CDR3 runs to 13 residues. The ends were cut back, 0 bases at V and 3 bases at J, with 5 bases in the middle. CDR1 GTSNPN and CDR2 SVGIG come from the germline V gene (reference sequence). The CDR3 protein is CAWSVSSNEKLFF. CDR3 coding DNA: TGTGCCTGGAGTGTCTCGTCTAATGAAAAACTGTTTTTT.

This sequence joins TRBV18 and TRBJ1-1, with 9 bases identical to TRBD1. This CDR3 is 15 amino acids long. CDR1 is KGHSH and CDR2 is LQKENI in the germline V gene. Trimming cost V 3 bases and J 1 base; bases outside gene matches: 3. DNA for the CDR3: TGTGCCAGCTCACCTGGGACAGGGAGGAACACTGAAGCTTTCTTT. It translates to CASSPGTGRNTEAFF. Using reference TRBV18 and TRBJ1-1 for the parts outside the CDR3, the full variable domain is NAGVMQNPRHLVRRRGQEARLRCSPMKGHSHVYWYRQLPEEGLKFMVYLQKENIIDESGMPKERFSAEFPKEGPSILRIQQVVRGDSAAYFCASSPGTGRNTEAFFGQGTRLTVV.

As regards this clone: At one end, the junction sequence differs from germline, possibly due to a read error. The J gene is TRBJ2-3, the V gene TRBV30; a weak D match, TRBD1 (6 bases). This CDR3 is built from 16 residues. Germline CDR1 is GTSNPN and CDR2 is SVGIG (reference sequence). CDR3 in DNA: TGTGCCTGGAGTGGCCAAATCACCCAGAAGACAGGTACGCAGTATTTT. Translation gives CAWSGQITQKTGTQYF.

This clone appeared a single time. The sample contains more than one DNA sequence encoding this CDR3. The chain is built from TRBV27 and TRBJ2-7, with no clear D. CDR3 length: 11 residues. Germline lookup yields CDR1 MNHEY and CDR2 SMNVEV (reference sequence). V dropped 3 bases and J dropped 4 bases, with 4 bases sitting between them. The CDR3 DNA follows: TGTGCCAGCAGTTTCGGATACGAGCAGTACTTC. It translates to CASSFGYEQYF.

The rearrangement links TRBV5-1 to TRBJ2-6; maybe TRBD2 (5 bases). V lost 9 bases, J lost 0 bases, and 10 bases lay in between. Germline CDR1 and CDR2: SGHRS and YFSETQ. This CDR3 comprises 14 residues. The CDR3 sequence: CATTGSSGANVLTF. The DNA for the CDR3 is TGCGCCACCACGGGGAGCTCTGGGGCCAACGTCCTGACTTTC.

As concerns this clone: The sample holds other DNA sequences that translate to the same CDR3. The J gene is TRBJ2-5, the V gene TRBV5-1; 10 bases map to TRBD2. The CDR3 has 14 amino acids. Per germline, CDR1 SGHRS and CDR2 YFSETQ. V was pared by 1 base and J by 5 bases, with 2 bases of the junction left unmatched. CDR3 sequence: CASSLFSGRETQYF. CDR3 nucleotides: TGCGCCAGCAGCTTGTTTAGCGGGAGGGAGACCCAGTACTTC.

This clone came up once. This rearrangement joins TRBV2 to TRBJ2-7, with D perhaps TRBD1 (5 bases). V lost 3 bases and J 0 bases, leaving 12 bases between the germline ends. Per the germline V gene, CDR1 is SNHLY and CDR2 is FYNNEI. The CDR3 consists of 15 residues. CDR3 bases: TGTGCCAGCAGTGACATTACAGGTTTCTCCTACGAGCAGTACTTC. It codes for CASSDITGFSYEQYF.

This chain joins TRBV7-9 and TRBJ1-3; 7 positions agree with TRBD1. The CDR3 covers 15 residues. V shed 6 bases and J 4 bases; nucleotides not matched to a gene: 9. Germline CDR1 is SEHNR and CDR2 is FQNEAQ (reference sequence). This CDR3 is CASSHTGDRGNTIYF. For the CDR3, the DNA is TGTGCCAGCAGTCATACAGGGGATAGGGGAAACACCATATATTTT.

The CDR3 here is CSVVRGGGHNEQFF. The CDR3 DNA reads as TGCAGCGTTGTTCGAGGTGGAGGGCACAATGAGCAGTTCTTC. V gene TRBV29-1 combines with J gene TRBJ2-1, with D maybe TRBD2 (6 bases). V was clipped by 4 bases and J by 5 bases, with 15 bases between them. There are 14 residues in the CDR3. Germline CDR1 is SQVTM and CDR2 is ANQGSEA.

The chain combines TRBV7-9 with TRBJ2-2; 10 nucleotides line up with TRBD2. CDR3 length equals 16 residues. Trimming took 5 bases from V and 4 from J; bases not matched to a gene: 7. CDR1 is SEHNR, CDR2 FQNEAQ, per germline (reference sequence). The DNA for the CDR3 is TGTGCCAGCAGCCAAGGGGCTAGCGGGAGCACCGGGGAGCTGTTTTTT. Amino acid sequence: CASSQGASGSTGELFF.

The chain uses TRBV27 and TRBJ2-3; tentatively, D is TRBD2 (6 bases). This CDR3 has 15 amino acids. The ends were cut back, 4 bases at V and 6 bases at J, with 17 bases in the middle. Germline CDR1 reads MNHEY; CDR2 reads SMNVEV (reference sequence). This CDR3 is CASSSLSGSGDTQYF. Here the CDR3 DNA reads TGTGCCAGCAGTTCCCTCTCCGGGAGTGGGGATACGCAGTATTTT.

The rearrangement links TRBV2 to TRBJ1-4; TRBD1 agrees at 9 bases. Germline CDR1 SNHLY, CDR2 FYNNEI. The ends lost 8 bases at V and 7 bases at J; junction bases unmatched: 8. The CDR3 runs to 14 residues. CDR3 in DNA: TGTGCCAGCTCCTATGGGACAGGGATTGAAAAACTGTTTTTT. Translation gives CASSYGTGIEKLFF.

The chain is built from TRBV13 and TRBJ2-7; possible D gene TRBD1, 6 bases. Germline V gene sequence: CDR1 PRHDT, CDR2 FYEKMQ (reference sequence). Trimming removed 5 bases from V and 6 bases from J, with 20 bases in between. This CDR3 region has 15 residues. The CDR3: CASSPRLKPRGEQYF. The CDR3 DNA is TGTGCCAGCAGCCCCCGCTTGAAGCCCAGGGGCGAGCAGTACTTC.

This chain joins TRBV7-6 and TRBJ2-3; tentatively, D is TRBD2 (5 bases). V shed 2 bases and J shed 6 bases, with 18 bases lying between them. The germline V gene encodes CDR1 SGHVS and CDR2 FNYEAQ. This CDR3 has 16 residues. The CDR3 loop reads CASSLQAATLADTQYF. As DNA, the CDR3 is TGTGCCAGCAGCTTACAAGCGGCCACCCTCGCGGATACGCAGTATTTT.

V usage is TRBV30 and J usage is TRBJ1-3, with D possibly TRBD1 on 5 matching bases. Germline V gene data show CDR1 as GTSNPN and CDR2 as SVGIG (reference sequence). The length of the CDR3 is 16 residues. V dropped 2 bases and J dropped 3 bases, with 17 bases sitting between them. The CDR3 loop is CAWSYFDGTGGNTIYF. In nucleotides, the CDR3 is TGTGCCTGGAGTTACTTTGACGGGACGGGTGGAAACACCATATATTTT.

The chain combines TRBV7-9 with TRBJ1-3; D is perhaps TRBD1 (5 bases). V lost 5 bases and J 0 bases, leaving 11 bases between the germline ends. There are 15 residues in the CDR3. Germline assignment: CDR1 SEHNR and CDR2 FQNEAQ (reference sequence). CDR3 nucleotide sequence: TGTGCCAGCAGCCCGGGACTGAGCTCTGGAAACACCATATATTTT. Its protein product is CASSPGLSSGNTIYF. The whole variable domain, remainder taken from reference TRBV7-9 and TRBJ1-3, is DTGVSQNPRHKITKRGQNVTFRCDPISEHNRLYWYRQTLGQGPEFLTYFQNEAQLEKSRLLSDRFSAERPKGSFSTLEIQRTEQGDSAMYLCASSPGLSSGNTIYFGEGSWLTVV.

The chain uses TRBV6-5 and TRBJ1-2, with TRBD1 as a possible D gene (5 bases). CDR3 size: 15 residues. V dropped 4 bases and J dropped 0 bases, with 12 bases sitting between them. Germline values: CDR1 MNHEY, CDR2 SVGAGI. The CDR3 protein is CASSLQANTNYGYTF. The CDR3 region has the DNA TGTGCCAGCAGTTTACAGGCAAATACTAACTATGGCTACACCTTC.

This rearrangement joins TRBV7-3 to TRBJ2-1; TRBD2 aligns across 11 bases. Germline V CDR1 and CDR2: SGHTA, FQGTGA. The CDR3 has 15 amino acids. The V gene end was trimmed by 4 bases and the J gene end by 5 bases; junction bases not matched to a gene: 4. The CDR3 protein is CASSSKTSGDNEQFF. The CDR3 bases are TGTGCCAGCAGCTCGAAGACTAGCGGGGACAATGAGCAGTTCTTC. Looking up the rest from reference TRBV7-3 and TRBJ2-1 gives the full variable domain: GAGVSQTPSNKVTEKGKYVELRCDPISGHTALYWYRQSLGQGPEFLIYFQGTGAADDSGLPNDRFFAVRPEGSVSTLKIQRTERGDSAVYLCASSSKTSGDNEQFFGPGTRLTVL.

In regard to this clone: The sample has other DNA sequences that encode this CDR3 too. This chain connects TRBV5-1 to TRBJ2-1; D might be TRBD1 (5 bases). The V and J ends lost 0 bases and 0 bases respectively, with 10 bases between them. The CDR3 spans 16 residues. Germline V lookup: CDR1 SGHRS, CDR2 YFSETQ. CDR3 in amino acids: CASSLGRGSSYNEQFF. CDR3 bases: TGCGCCAGCAGCTTGGGAAGGGGAAGCTCCTACAATGAGCAGTTCTTC.

CDR3 in amino acids: CASSKLTGGLIWEQYF. Here the CDR3 DNA reads TGTGCCAGCAGCAAATTGACGGGAGGGCTAATCTGGGAGCAGTACTTC. The chain joins TRBV21-1 to TRBJ2-7; the table's D gene call, TRBD2, was not cross checked with the DNA. TRBV21-1 is a known pseudogene. The CDR3 sequence is 16 residues long.

Turning to this clone: Other DNA sequences in the same sample also yield this CDR3. This chain links TRBV5-8 with TRBJ1-5; TRBD1 matches at 7 bases. Per the germline V gene, CDR1 is SGHTS and CDR2 is YDEGEE. This CDR3 has 15 residues. V was pared by 1 base and J by 1 base, with 2 bases of the junction left unmatched. The CDR3 here is CASSLYRGSNQPQHF. Written as DNA, the CDR3 is TGTGCCAGCAGCTTGTACAGGGGAAGCAATCAGCCCCAGCATTTT. Combining the CDR3 with reference TRBV5-8 and TRBJ1-5 gives the whole variable domain EAGVTQSPTHLIKTRGQQATLRCSPISGHTSVYWYQQALGLGLQFLLWYDEGEERNRGNFPPRFSGRQFPNYSSELNVNALELEDSALYLCASSLYRGSNQPQHFGDGTRLSIL.

The J gene is TRBJ1-5, the V gene TRBV6-1; D call uncertain. Looked up from germline, CDR1 is MNHNS and CDR2 is SASEGT. The CDR3 covers 13 residues. Trimming took off 2 bases at V and 4 bases at J, with 6 bases between the two ends. The chain's CDR3 is CASSERENQPQHF. Here the CDR3 DNA reads TGTGCCAGCAGTGAAAGGGAGAATCAGCCCCAGCATTTT.